Detailed here is one TCR beta chain. The table lists this clone with a few counts. Its antigen remains undetermined. It has no much larger one-base neighbor in the sample; base qualities were not kept. TCR beta CDR3 regions were sequenced from DNA using the immunoSEQ Assay. The paper's data handling went like this. To compute T cell density, TCR beta template counts were normalized to usable DNA, which was estimated by amplifying housekeeping genes. Richness was estimated with the preseqR package, extrapolating to 400,000 templates for PBMC samples and 120,000 templates for tissue samples. Clonality was calculated as one minus Pielou's evenness. Tissue-enriched TCRs were identified through differential abundance testing performed on productive amino-acid clonotypes, with a minimum total count of 5 and an alpha of 0.1. The Jaccard Index and the Morisita Overlap Index were used to quantify repertoire overlap between compartments. GLIPH grouped TCR beta CDR3s together with public tetramer-defined viral CDR3s, and a viral motif had to include at least three viral sequences and also show V-gene enrichment. TCRdb re-hosts the immuneACCESS table, in-frame sequences only. Its copies lack some clones; in the studies checked, an unresolved V gene accounts for under half of them, and the cause for the rest is not known. D and trimming were read from the DNA, whereas the V and J calls and clone size are those reported in that table. This sample comprises 130,000 or so clones, roughly 90% of them detected only once. The ten most abundant clones make up roughly 1.8% of the sample.

At diagnosis, tumor, uninvolved tumor-adjacent lung and peripheral blood were collected and then preserved as a mix of FFPE and fresh-frozen material. For TCR repertoire profiling, the blood samples were analyzed as peripheral blood mononuclear cells. The entry originates in a study of T cells in localized non-small cell lung cancer (dated by TCRdb to about 2020). Study-wide context: The study analyzed T cell repertoires of 200 to 300 early-stage NSCLC patients, comparing tumors and uninvolved tumor-adjacent lungs. The mean age of the NSCLC patients was 60 to 85 years, with 120 to 150 men and approximately 100 women. The cohort was made up of approximately 250 treatment-naive NSCLC patients whose localized lung tumors had been resected. General study outcomes and caveats: Higher blood T cell density associated with longer overall survival, while higher adjacent-lung clonality associated with shorter survival. Of the top 100 tumor clones, a median of 57 were detected in paired uninvolved adjacent lung; under 35 were also among that lung's top 100. Uninvolved tumor-adjacent lung showed the highest T cell clonality, higher than tumor, which suggests more focused antigenic responses in the uninvolved tumor-adjacent lung. Since the design was exploratory, TCR variables were selected using unadjusted p-values with no false-discovery rate correction. Multi-region tumor sequencing was not performed, so intratumor heterogeneity could not be excluded.

V loses 2 bases, J loses 6 bases, and the germline ends lie 13 bases apart. According to the germline V gene, CDR1 reads SQVTM and CDR2 reads ANQGSEA. The CDR3 starts with the cysteine, ends with the phenylalanine, and has 13 residues. Left in the record is the CDR3 DNA by itself, 39 bases read in frame from the first base. The clonotype originates from an older female donor with stage I lung adenocarcinoma. Recombination joined TRBV29-1 with TRBJ1-1; no D gene can be assigned with confidence. This specimen consisted of peripheral blood, obtained before any cancer treatment. CDR3 region: CSVEQSVWAEAFF. The DNA sequence is given as TGCAGCGTTGAACAATCAGTCTGGGCTGAAGCTTTCTTT.